The sequence of this T cell receptor (beta chain) was determined in a study of blood T cell repertoires in COVID-19. Study information: The samples span acute and convalescent COVID-19 from the United States, Italy and Spain. Sample material is recorded as cDNA or gDNA derived from T cells, B-cell-depleted T cells, or PBMCs.

Study processing details: Amplification of reference gene primers provided the estimated nucleated cell counts. Data came from immunoSEQ multiplex PCR; TCRdb stores just in-frame clones and leaves some out. V, J and clone size were drawn from that table, and D and trimming were deduced from the DNA. The table records about 200,000 clones, just over 85% of them present only once. This TCR derives from a man between 18 and 35 years old with active or convalescent COVID-19. The sequenced sample was peripheral blood.

CDR3 loop: CASIPYGASTSYEQYF. CDR3 sequence (DNA): TGTGCCAGCATTCCTTATGGGGCCAGTACCTCCTACGAGCAGTACTTC. The rearrangement links TRBV2 to TRBJ2-7; a possible D gene is TRBD1 (5 bases). The V end was cut by 7 bases, the J end by 0 bases, with 19 bases between. The CDR3 spans 16 residues. Germline CDR1 is SNHLY and CDR2 is FYNNEI.